In its sample, the clone carrying this T cell receptor (beta chain) was seen a few times. The antigen is undetermined. The record originates from a study of cytomegalovirus exposure and HLA in healthy donors. The PCR was carried out with 60 Vbeta primers and 13 Jbeta primers. As originally analysed: Among the unique TCR beta chains that a later analysis counted, around 72 million in all, approximately 12 million were shared. The method was immunoSEQ multiplex PCR; TCRdb's version includes in-frame clones alone and lacks a portion of them. V, J and clone size are those of that table, while D and trimming were read from the DNA. The table includes 83,000 or so clones, 75% to 85% detected once. Study-level points and caveats: No immune exposure information besides CMV serostatus was available. Analyzed later, association rates of TCRs varied across HLA loci, with DRB1 most and HLA-C fewest. Clonal expansion, a later analysis showed, was greater in HLA-associated TCR beta chains than in equally common others.

Germline values: CDR1 SGHTS, CDR2 YDEGEE. V shed 4 bases, J shed 5 bases, and the junction held 7 bases outside the gene matches. This CDR3 contains 15 residues. The material sequenced was PBMCs. The sequence was collected from a woman aged 25 to 39 in good health and CMV-seronegative. This chain joins TRBV5-8 and TRBJ1-4; 8 nucleotides align to TRBD1. CDR3 coding DNA: TGTGCCAGCAGCGCCGGACAGGGTACCAATGAAAAACTGTTTTTT. Amino acids: CASSAGQGTNEKLFF.